Listed below are T cell receptor beta chains from one sample, sequenced in a study of identical twins. One entry per CDR3 protein results from TCRdb running MiXCR on the 5' RACE reads. The table has over 600,000 distinct CDR3 sequences, approximately 21% seen once; the top ten hold more than 4%. This same sample was also taken into another study, of T cells expressing NK-cell markers.

Input material: PBMCs. Source of these receptors: a woman aged 18-30 years in good health. The CDR3 runs from the conserved cysteine through the conserved F or W. The order of the fields is J gene, D gene, clone size, V gene, CDR3 DNA, CDR3 protein. D genes are given only for firm matches. For some rows the clone size is stated as once, few or many, or as a class when expanded; others skip it.

J: TRBJ1-1
D: -
size: many
V: TRBV7-9
DNA: TGTGCCAGCAGCACCGGGGAGACTGAAGCTTTCTTT
CDR3: CASSTGETEAFF

J: TRBJ2-7
D: TRBD2
size: -
V: TRBV7-8
DNA: TGTGCCAGCAGGCGAACTAGCGGGGGGTCCTCCTACGAGCAGTACTTC
CDR3: CASRRTSGGSSYEQYF

J: TRBJ1-1
D: TRBD1
size: few
V: TRBV6-1
DNA: TGTGCCAGCAGGACAGGGGTGAACACTGAAGCTTTCTTT
CDR3: CASRTGVNTEAFF

J: TRBJ1-1
D: -
size: few
V: TRBV29-1
DNA: TGCAGCGTTGCTGGATTTAACACTGAAGCTTTCTTT
CDR3: CSVAGFNTEAFF

J: TRBJ2-3
D: -
size: -
V: TRBV9
DNA: TGTGCCAGCAGCGCAACAGGGGGGGCAGATACGCAGTATTTT
CDR3: CASSATGGADTQYF

J: TRBJ1-2
D: TRBD1
size: many
V: TRBV12-3/TRBV12-4
DNA: TGTGCCAGCAGGGACAGGGGTGACTATGGCTACACCTTC
CDR3: CASRDRGDYGYTF

J: TRBJ2-1
D: TRBD2
size: -
V: TRBV20-1
DNA: TGCAGTGCTAGTCTGTCTAGCGGGAGCGATGAGCAGTTCTTC
CDR3: CSASLSSGSDEQFF

J: TRBJ2-1
D: -
size: many
V: TRBV3-1
DNA: TGTGCCAGCAGCCAAGCTCCGGGGGTCCACAATGAGCAGTTCTTC
CDR3: CASSQAPGVHNEQFF

J: TRBJ1-1
D: -
size: few
V: TRBV12-3/TRBV12-4
DNA: TGTGCCAGCAGTGCCGAGAACACTGAAGCTTTCTTT
CDR3: CASSAENTEAFF

J: TRBJ1-2
D: TRBD1
size: -
V: TRBV11-2
DNA: TGTGCCAGCAGCTTAGGGTTCGGACAGGGGGCACGAGAGTATGGCTACACCTTC
CDR3: CASSLGFGQGAREYGYTF

J: TRBJ2-3
D: -
size: few
V: TRBV10-3
DNA: TGTGCCATCAGTGCACCGGGAGATACGCAGTATTTT
CDR3: CAISAPGDTQYF

J: TRBJ1-1
D: -
size: few
V: TRBV7-8
DNA: TGTGCCAGCAGTTCTAGGGCGTCGGTTCGGGGCACTGAAGCTTTCTTT
CDR3: CASSSRASVRGTEAFF

J: TRBJ2-7
D: TRBD2
size: few
V: TRBV5-1
DNA: TGCGCCAGCAGCTTGGAGCGGGGCCCCCACGAGCAGTACTTC
CDR3: CASSLERGPHEQYF

J: TRBJ2-1
D: TRBD2
size: -
V: TRBV4-2
DNA: TGTGCCAGCAGCCGCTTTAGGGGGGGGGTTACTAGCGGGAGGTCGAGCTCCTACAATGAGCAGTTCTTC
CDR3: CASSRFRGGVTSGRSSSYNEQFF

J: TRBJ1-5
D: -
size: few
V: TRBV5-1
DNA: TGCGCCAGCAGCCGCCATTCACAGGATCAGCCCCAGCATTTT
CDR3: CASSRHSQDQPQHF

J: TRBJ1-2
D: -
size: few
V: TRBV7-9
DNA: TGTGCCAGCAGCCTCGGACTATGGGGAGGCTACACCTTC
CDR3: CASSLGLWGGYTF

J: TRBJ2-5
D: -
size: -
V: TRBV20-1
DNA: TGCAGTGCCGCTGGACAGTCAGAGACCCAGTACTTC
CDR3: CSAAGQSETQYF